Listed below are T cell receptor beta chains from one sample, sequenced in a study of cytomegalovirus exposure and HLA in healthy donors. Clones were sequenced by immunoSEQ multiplex PCR, and TCRdb holds only the in-frame ones, with some missing. The sample lists approximately 140,000 clones, about 60% occurring once. The sequenced sample consisted of PBMCs. The receptors were sampled from a woman between 55 and 75 years old in good health and CMV-seropositive. Both conserved end residues are part of each CDR3. The order of the fields is D gene, J gene, V gene, CDR3 protein. The D gene is left open where the match is weak.

>TRBD2|TRBJ2-7|TRBV27
CATRLGTISYEQYF
>TRBD1|TRBJ1-4|TRBV28
CASSIRDRVLFF
>TRBD1|TRBJ1-4|TRBV19
CASSITGVAEKLFF
>TRBD2|TRBJ2-1|TRBV9
CASSVTSGRSNEQFF
>TRBD2|TRBJ2-1|TRBV11-2
CASSLGRLAGDIEQFF
>TRBD1|TRBJ2-5|TRBV5-6
CASSRQGAGQETQYF
>-|TRBJ1-3|TRBV7-2
CASSQQNSGNTIYF
>TRBD1|TRBJ1-2|TRBV4-1
CASSQERTGANYGYTF
>-|TRBJ2-2|TRBV2
CASNRQNTGELFF
>-|TRBJ2-3|TRBV30
CAWIREALTDTQYF
>-|TRBJ1-1|TRBV19
CTSSVRLLNTEAFF
>-|TRBJ2-7|TRBV10-1
CASSRDIAPYEQYF
>TRBD1|TRBJ2-7|TRBV15
CATSARSAGQGSEQYF
>TRBD2|TRBJ2-7|TRBV9
CASSAGLAGYEQYF
>-|TRBJ2-5|TRBV29-1
CSVEDIKLELTQYF
>-|TRBJ1-1|TRBV10-1
CASSARSDTEAFF
>TRBD1|TRBJ1-2|TRBV19
CASSVGQLYGYTF
>TRBD2|TRBJ2-2|TRBV2
CADRSGTNTGELFF
>-|TRBJ1-3|TRBV28
CASSYDMGFGNTIYF
>-|TRBJ2-1|TRBV30
CAWSDISRNSYNEQFF
>-|TRBJ1-2|TRBV28
CASSFRSPVEEGYTF
>-|TRBJ1-1|TRBV7-2
CASSLTGTTTEAFF
>-|TRBJ1-1|TRBV5-1
CASSPGRGNTEAFF
>-|TRBJ2-2|TRBV28
CASSLLTRGSTGELFF
>TRBD2|TRBJ2-7|TRBV7-2
CASSSGGAERRYEQYF
>TRBD1|TRBJ1-1|TRBV9
CASSPRQGEGKNTEAFF
>-|TRBJ2-7|TRBV5-1
CASSLEQGFEQYF
>-|TRBJ2-1|TRBV7-3
CASSLTSGEQFF
>-|TRBJ2-3|TRBV5-1
CASSLLVGGSDTQYF
>TRBD1|TRBJ2-6|TRBV5-8
CASSLGSGQGRNSGANVLTF
>-|TRBJ2-7|TRBV5-8
CASSLGTYEQYF
>-|TRBJ2-7|TRBV28
CASSFWHEQYF
>TRBD1|TRBJ1-2|TRBV5-6
CASSLPSRQGYVYGYTF
>TRBD2|TRBJ2-3|TRBV10-3
CAISESTSGTRRYTQYF
>TRBD2|TRBJ2-7|TRBV18
CASSLGLAGNSYEQYF
>TRBD1|TRBJ1-5|TRBV23-1
CASRSPGQAPNQPQHF
>-|TRBJ2-3|TRBV7-2
CASSLEAGYTQYF
>TRBD2|TRBJ2-1|TRBV2
CAAAGENEQFF
>TRBD1|TRBJ2-2|TRBV28
CASSFWDRRGTGELFF
>-|TRBJ2-7|TRBV4-1
CASSQDLGVYEQYF
>-|TRBJ1-1|TRBV28
CASSLRPGDSEAFF
>TRBD1|TRBJ1-1|TRBV5-1
CASRTGTGNTEAFF
>TRBD1|TRBJ2-7|TRBV6-6
CASSPGQGVTGQYF
>TRBD2|TRBJ2-7|TRBV5-1
CASSLGLAGVSYEQYF
>TRBD1|-|TRBV7-8
CASSPYLGQGYEQYF
>-|TRBJ1-1|TRBV5-1
CASSLDRVGTEAFF
>TRBD1|TRBJ2-7|TRBV28
CASSPPRDRLYEQYF
>TRBD1|TRBJ2-5|TRBV29-1
CSVEDIDRVGGTQYF
>TRBD2|TRBJ2-3|TRBV4-3
CASSQARTSGKTDTQYF
>-|TRBJ1-6|TRBV30
CAWSGGPGALHF
>TRBD1|TRBJ2-3|TRBV5-6
CASSLTGEATDTQYF
>TRBD2|TRBJ2-1|TRBV5-6
CASSFRGGTYNEQFF
>-|TRBJ2-1|TRBV6-6
CASSSDSSSYNEQFF
>TRBD1|TRBJ1-2|TRBV9
CASSAQGKGGYTF
>-|TRBJ2-2|TRBV5-1
CASSLDRGYTGELFF